This TCR beta chain appears in the sequencing data of a study of T cell responses to AZD1222 COVID-19 vaccine. The data were produced by immunoSEQ multiplex PCR, yet TCRdb's version contains in-frame clones alone and is incomplete. The table records 96,000 or so clones, roughly nine tenths of them present only once. The study's findings and limits: Seropositive at baseline were only six AZD1222 recipients. Donors were largely white British and mainly female; clonal diversity was possibly underestimated. Across the whole spike, CD4 TCRs peaked at regions 160-218 and 743-854.

Regarding this clone: Its specificity is not known.

Germline assignment: CDR1 MNHNS and CDR2 SASEGT. This CDR3 has 15 residues. The germline V and J ends were trimmed by 1 base and 4 bases, with 11 bases remaining between them. Sequences were derived from peripheral blood, sampled on day 0 of AZD1222 vaccination. The sequence derives from an adult in good health. The J gene is TRBJ1-5, the V gene TRBV6-1, with D uncertain. The CDR3 sequence: CASSEEIAGNQPQHF. In DNA form, the CDR3 reads TGTGCCAGCAGTGAAGAAATAGCAGGAAATCAGCCCCAGCATTTT.